Each of the 6 T cell receptor beta chains below was sequenced from the same sample in a study of cytomegalovirus exposure and HLA in healthy donors. Researchers ran the PCR with 60 Vbeta and 13 Jbeta primers. Sequencing used immunoSEQ multiplex PCR; TCRdb keeps in-frame clones, though not all of them. The repertoire holds roughly 150,000 clones, with about three quarters as singletons. Sequencing was performed on PBMCs. The receptors stem from a young man in good health and CMV-seropositive.

This clone was seen a few times. The chain employs TRBV5-8 and TRBJ1-1, with TRBD1 as a possible D gene (6 bases). The CDR3 totals 15 residues. Germline V gene lookup returns CDR1 SGHTS and CDR2 YDEGEE. Trimming pared 5 bases from V and 2 bases from J, leaving 16 bases between. In DNA, the CDR3 is TGTGCCAGCAGAGCTTCCGGGACAACAAACACTGAAGCTTTCTTT. Amino acids: CASRASGTTNTEAFF.

The chain links TRBV5-8 to TRBJ2-5; tentatively, D is TRBD1 (6 bases). The CDR3 length is 13 residues. Trimming left V 2 bases short and J 4 bases short, with 9 bases between. Germline values: CDR1 SGHTS, CDR2 YDEGEE. CDR3 in amino acids: CASSFVRGETQYF. CDR3 coding DNA: TGTGCCAGCAGCTTTGTCAGGGGAGAGACCCAGTACTTC.

This clone has just a few counts. The rearrangement joins TRBV2 to TRBJ1-1; 8 nucleotides match TRBD1. Germline values: CDR1 SNHLY, CDR2 FYNNEI. V was pared by 5 bases and J by 6 bases, with 5 bases of the junction left unmatched. The CDR3 is made up of 13 amino acids. The CDR3 here is CASSSQGAAEAFF. The CDR3 nucleotides are TGTGCCAGCAGTTCTCAGGGGGCAGCTGAAGCTTTCTTT. Combining the CDR3 with reference TRBV2 and TRBJ1-1 gives the whole variable domain EPEVTQTPSHQVTQMGQEVILRCVPISNHLYFYWYRQILGQKVEFLVSFYNNEISEKSEIFDDQFSVERPDGSNFTLKIRSTKLEDSAMYFCASSSQGAAEAFFGQGTRLTVV.

J is TRBJ2-1 and V is TRBV7-8, with D maybe TRBD1 (5 bases). V was cut by 9 bases and J by 13 bases, with 10 bases left in between. The CDR3 loop spans 9 amino acids. Germline V gene sequence: CDR1 SGHVS, CDR2 FQNEAQ. DNA for the CDR3: TGTGCCAGTGGACAAGAACAGTTCTTC. This codes for CASGQEQFF.

CDR3 sequence: CASSYGEGEQFF. For the CDR3, the DNA is TGTGCCAGCAGTTACGGAGAGGGTGAGCAGTTCTTC. The chain employs TRBV6-5 and TRBJ2-1; TRBD2 might be the D (5 bases). Germline V gene sequence: CDR1 MNHEY, CDR2 SVGAGI. The CDR3 extends over 12 amino acids. Trimming shortened V by 2 bases and J by 9 bases, and 8 bases separated the two germline ends.

This rearrangement joins TRBV6-5 to TRBJ2-7; a weak D match, TRBD2 (6 bases). Germline values: CDR1 MNHEY, CDR2 SVGAGI. V dropped 6 bases and J dropped 5 bases, with 17 bases sitting between them. This CDR3 region has 14 residues. In DNA form, the CDR3 reads TGTGCCAGCAGGGACGGGGGTTTGGGTCACGAGCAGTACTTC. Residues: CASRDGGLGHEQYF.